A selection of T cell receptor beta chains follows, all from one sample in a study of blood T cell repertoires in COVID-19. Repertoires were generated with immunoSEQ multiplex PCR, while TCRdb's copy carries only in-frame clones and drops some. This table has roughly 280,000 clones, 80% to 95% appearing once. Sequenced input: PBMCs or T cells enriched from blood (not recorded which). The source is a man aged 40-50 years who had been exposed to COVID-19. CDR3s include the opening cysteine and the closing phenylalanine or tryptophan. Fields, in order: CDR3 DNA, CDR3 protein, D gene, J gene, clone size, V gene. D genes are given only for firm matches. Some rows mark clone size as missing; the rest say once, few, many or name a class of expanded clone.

TGTGCCAGCAGTTCAGGGGGCGCGGCTCAGCCCCAGCATTTT CASSSGGAAQPQHF TRBD1 TRBJ1-5 - TRBV28
TGTGCCAGCAGTACGGACAGGGGTAATCAGCCCCAGCATTTT CASSTDRGNQPQHF TRBD1 TRBJ1-5 once TRBV6-5
TGTGCCAGCAGCTTAGGGACAGGGGCTAATGAAAAACTGTTTTTT CASSLGTGANEKLFF TRBD1 TRBJ1-4 - TRBV7-2
TGTGCCAGCAGCCAGGGGCAGATATTGAACAATGAGCAGTTCTTC CASSQGQILNNEQFF - TRBJ2-1 - TRBV3-1/TRBV3-2
TGCGCCAGCAGCCGGAAAGGACAGGCTGGGGAAAAACTGTTTTTT CASSRKGQAGEKLFF TRBD1 TRBJ1-4 once TRBV4-1
TGTGCCAGCAGCCCCAACCCGACAGGGTTTAGCTCCTACGAGCAGTACTTC CASSPNPTGFSSYEQYF TRBD1 TRBJ2-7 - TRBV9
TGTGCCAGTAGTATGTGGGCAATCGATCAGCCCCAGCATTTT CASSMWAIDQPQHF - TRBJ1-5 - TRBV19
TGTGCCAGCAGCCTACCCGGGACAGAGGGCTACACTGAAGCTTTCTTT CASSLPGTEGYTEAFF TRBD1 TRBJ1-1 - TRBV3-1/TRBV3-2
TGTGCCAGCAGCCAAGACCTACTAGCTGCCGCCTACGAGCAGTACTTC CASSQDLLAAAYEQYF - TRBJ2-7 - TRBV3-1/TRBV3-2
TGTGCCAGCAGTTTAGAGTGGGGGGCTGGAAACACCATATATTTT CASSLEWGAGNTIYF - TRBJ1-3 - TRBV27
TGTGCCAGCAACGACAGGGGAGCTAGCAATCAGCCCCAGCATTTT CASNDRGASNQPQHF TRBD1 TRBJ1-5 - TRBV2
TGTGCCTGGAGTAAAACAGGCCAGACGCCCCAGCATTTT CAWSKTGQTPQHF - TRBJ1-5 - TRBV30
TGTGCCATCAGTGACTTTCGGACAGGGAGTGAAAAACTGTTTTTT CAISDFRTGSEKLFF TRBD1 TRBJ1-4 - TRBV10-3